This T cell receptor (beta chain) was obtained from a study of beta chain features in type 1 diabetes. General observations from the study: Type 1 diabetes patients had TCRB CDR3s that were shorter (moderately but significantly so) in all four CD4+ subsets. Type 1 diabetes patients showed fewer insertions and more deletions at VDJ junctions. Cells expressing TCR highly could be over-represented by cDNA sequencing.

Expressed TCRB transcripts got sequenced, as all isolated RNA was reverse transcribed. The assay was immunoSEQ multiplex PCR, and TCRdb's table has in-frame clones only and misses some. This sample carries 630,000 or so clones, roughly 13% of them seen once, and the ten largest clones take around 0.04%. This clone has only a few counts. Antigen unknown. The germline gives CDR1 SEHNR, CDR2 FQNEAQ (reference sequence). Trimming left V 8 bases short and J 8 bases short, with 15 bases between. The CDR3 loop spans 12 amino acids. This clonotype was obtained from a man younger than 30 with type 1 diabetes. The sample consisted of naive CD4+ T cells from blood. V is TRBV7-9 and J is TRBJ1-2; no firm D call. The CDR3 sequence: CASSSGGSGYTF. The CDR3, as DNA: TGTGCCAGCTCATCCGGTGGTTCGGGCTACACCTTC.